The source of this T cell receptor beta chain is a study of graft-versus-host responses after intestinal transplantation. Study-wide context: Among the recipients, transplants were multivisceral, liver-intestinal, or isolated intestinal. Among the recipients, all got anti-thymocyte globulin induction and then tacrolimus and steroids for about three years. Study results and caveats: Graft-donor T cell macrochimerism coincided with high graft-versus-host to host-versus-graft clonal ratios in allografts. Recipient-marrow GvH clones were detected, some having first appeared in ileum or blood.

Germline-derived CDR1 and CDR2 are SEHNR and FQNEAQ (reference sequence). Trimming took off 5 bases at V and 7 bases at J, with 12 bases between the two ends. The CDR3 covers 14 residues. To note about this clone: Antigen unknown.

Libraries were prepared by immunoSEQ multiplex PCR; TCRdb keeps only in-frame clonotypes and omits some of them. In the table there are roughly 97,000 clones, 91% of which are singletons. The receptor's source is a human donor who was the organ donor for an intestinal transplant. Sequences were derived from unstimulated CD4+ T cells sorted from spleen or lymph node cells, sampled before transplant. The rearrangement joins TRBV7-9 to TRBJ1-6; D may be TRBD1 (5 bases). The DNA for the CDR3 is TGTGCCAGCAGCGCCGACAGTGACAATTCACCCCTCCACTTT. Amino acids: CASSADSDNSPLHF. The full variable domain, rest sourced from reference TRBV7-9 and TRBJ1-6, is DTGVSQNPRHKITKRGQNVTFRCDPISEHNRLYWYRQTLGQGPEFLTYFQNEAQLEKSRLLSDRFSAERPKGSFSTLEIQRTEQGDSAMYLCASSADSDNSPLHFGNGTRLTVT.